This T cell receptor (beta chain) was identified in a study of graft-versus-host responses after intestinal transplantation. Study as a whole: Anti-thymocyte globulin was used for induction in all recipients, who then took tacrolimus and steroids for approximately three years. Study-wide results and caveats: The presence of high graft-versus-host to host-versus-graft clonal ratios in allografts characterized patients with graft-donor T cell macrochimerism. GvH clone levels peaked in circulation, and this peak was associated with early post-transplant HvG declines. Present in recipient marrow, GvH clones included some that appeared first in ileum or blood.

Trimming left V 4 bases short and J 0 bases short, with 7 bases between. The length of the CDR3 is 15 residues. Germline lookup yields CDR1 LGHNA and CDR2 YSLEER. Assay used: immunoSEQ multiplex PCR; TCRdb lists only in-frame clones, some missing. Of 45,000 to 60,000 clones in the sample, over 90% were seen once. On this clone itself: The antigen remains undetermined.

The material sequenced was unstimulated CD4+ T cells sorted from spleen or lymph node cells, taken before transplant. V gene TRBV4-3 combines with J gene TRBJ2-6; D may match TRBD1 or TRBD2 (5 bases each). The receptor's source is a human donor who was the organ donor for an intestinal transplant. CDR3 DNA sequence: TGCGCCAGCAGCCTGGGGGTCTCTGGGGCCAACGTCCTGACTTTC. It is translated as CASSLGVSGANVLTF.